This is a list of T cell receptor beta chains from one sample in a study of T cells expressing NK-cell markers. TCRdb re-called the 5' RACE reads, yielding one record per CDR3 amino acid sequence without DNA. This sample's clone table lists around 380,000 distinct CDR3 sequences. The sample taken for sequencing was blood T cells: a sorted CD56 or NKG2C T cell subset, CD4+ or CD8+ T cells, or bulk PBMC T cells (not recorded which). The receptors come from a woman in her forties or fifties in good health. CDR3s include the opening cysteine and the closing phenylalanine or tryptophan. Each record gives: J gene, V gene, CDR3 protein.

J gene: TRBJ2-1
V gene: TRBV12-3/TRBV12-4
CDR3 protein: CASSPGLGFYNEQFF

J gene: TRBJ1-5
V gene: TRBV4-1
CDR3 protein: CASSSRQGSPNQPQHF

J gene: TRBJ2-6
V gene: TRBV7-9
CDR3 protein: CAPTGSGANVLTF

J gene: TRBJ2-4
V gene: TRBV5-6
CDR3 protein: CASSLYQGAGKNIQYF

J gene: TRBJ1-6
V gene: TRBV6-1
CDR3 protein: CASKAANSPLHF

J gene: TRBJ2-7
V gene: TRBV10-2
CDR3 protein: CASQQGPRYEQYF

J gene: TRBJ2-4
V gene: TRBV29-1
CDR3 protein: CSGGSGKNIQYF

J gene: TRBJ2-5
V gene: TRBV5-1
CDR3 protein: CASSWDPSGGGQETQYF

J gene: TRBJ1-1
V gene: TRBV4-1
CDR3 protein: CASSQDGTVTEAFF

J gene: TRBJ1-1
V gene: TRBV25-1
CDR3 protein: CASTSGARAEAFF

J gene: TRBJ2-7
V gene: TRBV28
CDR3 protein: CASSLPIGGGEQYF

J gene: TRBJ2-5
V gene: TRBV5-1
CDR3 protein: CASSLVPSERETQYF

J gene: TRBJ2-2
V gene: TRBV5-1
CDR3 protein: CASSFRDAYTGELFF

J gene: TRBJ2-5
V gene: TRBV2
CDR3 protein: CASSWTVQETQYF

J gene: TRBJ2-1
V gene: TRBV2
CDR3 protein: CASSRLAGALNNEQFF

J gene: TRBJ2-1
V gene: TRBV4-1
CDR3 protein: CASSQTREQFF

J gene: TRBJ2-1
V gene: TRBV15
CDR3 protein: CATSRELEHEQFF

J gene: TRBJ2-3
V gene: TRBV7-8
CDR3 protein: CASSLDSPSGREDTQYF

J gene: TRBJ2-2
V gene: TRBV5-1
CDR3 protein: CASSSPRVRRANTGELFF

J gene: TRBJ1-1
V gene: TRBV20-1
CDR3 protein: CSAAQFERWEAFF

J gene: TRBJ2-1
V gene: TRBV29-1
CDR3 protein: CSVETPVGSYNEQFF

J gene: TRBJ2-5
V gene: TRBV12-3/TRBV12-4
CDR3 protein: CASADREETQYF

J gene: TRBJ2-3
V gene: TRBV10-3
CDR3 protein: CAIRKGGRASNTDTQYF

J gene: TRBJ2-3
V gene: TRBV19
CDR3 protein: CASSIYYRASTDTQYF

J gene: TRBJ1-1
V gene: TRBV10-3
CDR3 protein: CAISTGLGTEAFF

J gene: TRBJ2-1
V gene: TRBV29-1
CDR3 protein: CSVEGALGLAGLSSYNEQFF

J gene: TRBJ2-7
V gene: TRBV12-3/TRBV12-4
CDR3 protein: CASSRTSGGGYEQYF

J gene: TRBJ2-1
V gene: TRBV9
CDR3 protein: CASRRSGTNNEQFF

J gene: TRBJ2-3
V gene: TRBV4-1
CDR3 protein: CASSQLGSGTPSTDTQYF

J gene: TRBJ1-5
V gene: TRBV9
CDR3 protein: CASSRDPNSNQPQHF

J gene: TRBJ2-5
V gene: TRBV12-3/TRBV12-4
CDR3 protein: CASSQLAGGPQETQYF

J gene: TRBJ2-7
V gene: TRBV20-1
CDR3 protein: CSANPGGINEQYF

J gene: TRBJ2-3
V gene: TRBV12-3/TRBV12-4
CDR3 protein: CASSSTGGWWSSTDTQYF

J gene: TRBJ2-1
V gene: TRBV10-2
CDR3 protein: CASSETLGGLGNEQFF

J gene: TRBJ2-5
V gene: TRBV5-1
CDR3 protein: CASAGRVQETQYF

J gene: TRBJ2-1
V gene: TRBV27
CDR3 protein: CASTLAGRLYNEQFF

J gene: TRBJ2-1
V gene: TRBV25-1
CDR3 protein: CASSGTGANEQFF

J gene: TRBJ2-4
V gene: TRBV6-5
CDR3 protein: CASSRDSVSPKNIQYF

J gene: TRBJ2-1
V gene: TRBV6-4
CDR3 protein: CASSDGLGNEQFF

J gene: TRBJ2-1
V gene: TRBV6-1
CDR3 protein: CASRILVNEQFF

J gene: TRBJ2-1
V gene: TRBV10-3
CDR3 protein: CAISESGGGGSPGNEQFF

J gene: TRBJ1-2
V gene: TRBV4-1
CDR3 protein: CASSQDSLAGIYGYTF

J gene: TRBJ2-3
V gene: TRBV29-1
CDR3 protein: CSVVLTPGTDTQYF

J gene: TRBJ2-1
V gene: TRBV4-1
CDR3 protein: CASSQALLAGPSYNEQFF

J gene: TRBJ1-1
V gene: TRBV5-5
CDR3 protein: CASSEDSTNTEAFF

J gene: TRBJ1-4
V gene: TRBV12-3/TRBV12-4
CDR3 protein: CASSFDLDPGEKLFF

J gene: TRBJ2-1
V gene: TRBV12-5
CDR3 protein: CASGLVRQGIRFF

J gene: TRBJ2-1
V gene: TRBV28
CDR3 protein: CASSFRLGLNEQFF

J gene: TRBJ2-1
V gene: TRBV27
CDR3 protein: CATRAGISYNEQFF

J gene: TRBJ2-7
V gene: TRBV5-6
CDR3 protein: CASSLDPSGIYEQYF

J gene: TRBJ2-1
V gene: TRBV7-9
CDR3 protein: CASSLASGRTYNEQFF

J gene: TRBJ1-1
V gene: TRBV20-1
CDR3 protein: CGAGFLTEAFF

J gene: TRBJ2-1
V gene: TRBV5-1
CDR3 protein: CASSLFFRGLGGNEQFF